The 19 T cell receptor beta chains in this list originate from one sample, sequenced in a study of T cell responses to AZD1222 COVID-19 vaccine. Profiled with immunoSEQ multiplex PCR; TCRdb holds only in-frame clones, not every one. Seen here are 120,000 or so clones, roughly 87% observed once, and the top ten hold around a tenth. Sequenced here: peripheral blood, sampled on day 0 of AZD1222 vaccination. The receptors stem from an adult in good health.

The chain carries TRBV7-2 and TRBJ1-3; D is undetermined. The CDR3 consists of 13 residues. The germline gives CDR1 SGHTA, CDR2 FQGNSA. V was trimmed by 5 bases and J by 3 bases, leaving 8 bases between them. Here the CDR3 reads CASSTDRGNTIYF. Here the CDR3 DNA reads TGTGCCAGCAGCACCGACCGTGGAAACACCATATATTTT.

The chain joins TRBV9 to TRBJ1-1, with D perhaps matching TRBD1 (5 bases). Germline lookup yields CDR1 SGDLS and CDR2 YYNGEE. The CDR3 length is 13 residues. Trimming shortened V by 4 bases and J by 4 bases, and 11 bases separated the two germline ends. CDR3 sequence reads: CASSLQGFTEAFF. As DNA, the CDR3 is TGTGCCAGCAGCCTCCAGGGTTTCACTGAAGCTTTCTTT.

V and J are TRBV3-1 (or the pseudogene TRBV3-2) and TRBJ2-3; 10 nucleotides agree with TRBD2. Losses at the gene ends were 8 bases for V and 6 bases for J; bases not matched to a gene: 20. Germline-derived CDR1 and CDR2 are LGHDT and YNNKEL (reference sequence). The length of the CDR3 is 18 residues. The CDR3 nucleotides are TGTGCCAGCTCGGAGTGGGGCCTAGCGGGGGTCACGGGGGATACGCAGTATTTT. Translation gives CASSEWGLAGVTGDTQYF.

The chain recombines TRBV4-3 with TRBJ1-2, with a tentative D call TRBD1 (5 bases). The CDR3 spans 15 residues. Trimming stripped 3 bases from V and 3 bases from J, with 14 bases between. Germline lookup yields CDR1 LGHNA and CDR2 YSLEER. The CDR3 coding sequence is TGCGCCAGCAGCCAGCCCAACAGGTTGGACTATGGCTACACCTTC. Its translation: CASSQPNRLDYGYTF.

Points on this clone: The same CDR3 can be traced to other DNA sequences in this sample. The J gene is TRBJ2-7, the V gene TRBV4-2; no clear D. The germline V gene encodes CDR1 LGHNA and CDR2 YNFKEQ. V lost 1 base to trimming and J lost 3 bases, with 4 bases between them. The CDR3 is 12 residues long. The CDR3: CASSQASYEQYF. The CDR3 DNA reads as TGTGCCAGCAGCCAAGCTAGCTACGAGCAGTACTTC.

V usage is TRBV7-9 and J usage is TRBJ2-7, with D maybe TRBD2 (5 bases). The CDR3 totals 14 residues. Germline V gives CDR1 SEHNR, CDR2 FQNEAQ (reference sequence). Between the trimmed V and J ends, which lost 4 bases and 1 base, there was a span of 11 bases. The CDR3 sequence: CASSSGPGSYEQYF. CDR3 coding DNA: TGTGCCAGCAGCTCCGGGCCGGGGTCCTACGAGCAGTACTTC.

This chain connects TRBV9 to TRBJ2-7; TRBD1 aligns across 9 bases. This CDR3 is built from 14 residues. Germline V CDR1 and CDR2: SGDLS, YYNGEE. V lost 4 bases and J lost 6; bases outside the gene matches: 8. CDR3: CASSTGGGMGEQYF. CDR3 DNA: TGTGCCAGCAGCACAGGGGGCGGGATGGGCGAGCAGTACTTC.

The gene calls are TRBV30 and TRBJ2-7; D possibly corresponds to TRBD2 (6 bases). V lost 5 bases and J 3 bases, leaving 23 bases between the germline ends. This CDR3 has 16 residues. The germline gives CDR1 GTSNPN, CDR2 SVGIG (reference sequence). The CDR3 loop reads CAWSGISRGQGYEQYF. DNA for the CDR3: TGTGCCTGGTCAGGGATTTCGCGGGGCCAAGGCTACGAGCAGTACTTC.

The V gene is TRBV11-2, the J gene TRBJ1-2, with D unresolved. Germline CDR1 reads SGHAT; CDR2 reads FQNNGV. V was clipped by 7 bases and J by 1 base, with 16 bases between them. The CDR3 is 15 residues long. The chain's CDR3 is CASTNRWAINYGYTF. The DNA for the CDR3 is TGTGCCAGCACCAACCGCTGGGCCATTAACTATGGCTACACCTTC. Together with reference TRBV11-2 and TRBJ1-2, the CDR3 gives the full variable domain: EAGVAQSPRYKIIEKRQSVAFWCNPISGHATLYWYQQILGQGPKLLIQFQNNGVVDDSQLPKDRFSAERLKGVDSTLKIQPAKLEDSAVYLCASTNRWAINYGYTFGSGTRLTVV.

The chain joins TRBV6-5 to TRBJ1-2; 7 bases are a match to TRBD1. CDR3 size: 13 residues. V lost 5 bases and J lost 8; bases outside the gene matches: 8. Germline V gene data show CDR1 as MNHEY and CDR2 as SVGAGI. CDR3 loop: CASSRDRAGGYTF. CDR3 sequence (DNA): TGTGCCAGCAGTCGAGACAGGGCCGGGGGCTACACCTTC.

The chain employs TRBV27 and TRBJ2-7; no clear D gene. The CDR3 runs to 13 residues. Germline CDR1 reads MNHEY; CDR2 reads SMNVEV (reference sequence). With 3 bases removed from V and 3 bases from J, the gap between germline ends came to 9 bases. CDR3 DNA sequence: TGTGCCAGCAGTTTGGGCTTCGACTACGAGCAGTACTTC. Translating it yields CASSLGFDYEQYF.

This rearrangement joins TRBV28 to TRBJ2-2, with D tentatively TRBD2 (5 bases). Germline V gives CDR1 MDHEN, CDR2 SYDVKM. Trimming cost V 3 bases and J 6 bases, with 14 bases left between them. This CDR3 comprises 15 residues. Written as DNA, the CDR3 is TGTGCCAGCAGTTTTCGCACGACTATTCCCGGGGAGCTGTTTTTT. Residues: CASSFRTTIPGELFF.

CDR3 sequence: CASSGTGYEQYF. DNA for the CDR3: TGTGCCAGCAGCGGGACAGGATACGAGCAGTACTTC. The chain employs TRBV5-4 and TRBJ2-7; 8 nucleotides line up with TRBD1. The CDR3 is made up of 12 amino acids. The V gene's germline CDR1 is SGHNT and CDR2 YYREEE (reference sequence). V lost 4 bases and J lost 4; bases outside the gene matches: 1.

The J gene is TRBJ1-3, the V gene TRBV6-5, with D maybe TRBD1 (6 bases). CDR1 is MNHEY, CDR2 SVGAGI, per germline. Trimming shortened V by 7 bases and J by 0 bases, and 13 bases separated the two germline ends. This CDR3 contains 15 residues. CDR3 residues: CASTKQGSSGNTIYF. In DNA, the CDR3 is TGTGCCAGCACCAAACAGGGAAGCTCTGGAAACACCATATATTTT.

The gene calls are TRBV2 and TRBJ2-2, with 7 bases matching TRBD1. The CDR3 has 15 amino acids. V trimming: 2 bases; J trimming: 3 bases; junction bases outside the gene matches: 3. Germline V lookup: CDR1 SNHLY, CDR2 FYNNEI. The CDR3 loop is CASSERGLYTGELFF. The CDR3 DNA follows: TGTGCCAGCAGTGAAAGGGGGCTGTACACCGGGGAGCTGTTTTTT.

Turning to this clone: The germline gene is not matched at one end of the junction; a read error may be the cause. The chain is built from TRBV13 and TRBJ2-7; D gene unclear. The CDR3 runs to 12 residues. Germline CDR1 PRHDT, CDR2 FYEKMQ (reference sequence). The CDR3 nucleotides read TGTGCCAGCAGCTTAGGTCCCGAGGAGCAGTGCTTC. Amino acid sequence: CASSLGPEEQCF.

V usage is TRBV29-1 and J usage is TRBJ1-2, with D perhaps matching TRBD1 (5 bases). Deletions cut 3 bases from V and 7 bases from J, with 9 bases between. CDR1 is SQVTM, CDR2 ANQGSEA, per germline. CDR3 size: 11 residues. CDR3 coding DNA: TGCAGCGTTGATCGGGGACGTGGCTACACCTTC. Residues: CSVDRGRGYTF. Looking up the rest from reference TRBV29-1 and TRBJ1-2 gives the full variable domain: SAVISQKPSRDICQRGTSLTIQCQVDSQVTMMFWYRQQPGQSLTLIATANQGSEATYESGFVIDKFPISRPNLTFSTLTVSNMSPEDSSIYLCSVDRGRGYTFGSGTRLTVV.

This chain joins TRBV5-4 and TRBJ2-3; a weak D match, TRBD2 (5 bases). CDR3 length: 15 amino acids. V lost 6 bases, J lost 2 bases, and 16 bases lay in between. The germline V gene has CDR1 SGHNT and CDR2 YYREEE (reference sequence). The CDR3 DNA is TGTGCCAGCACCCCAGTAGAGCGGTCCACAGATACGCAGTATTTT. Protein product: CASTPVERSTDTQYF.

J is TRBJ2-5 and V is TRBV5-4, with TRBD2 as a possible D gene (5 bases). Germline CDR1 SGHNT, CDR2 YYREEE (reference sequence). This CDR3 has 14 residues. The V end was cut by 1 base, the J end by 5 bases, with 12 bases between. CDR3 region: CASSLSGGLETQYF. The CDR3 DNA reads TGTGCCAGCAGCTTGAGTGGAGGTCTTGAGACCCAGTACTTC.